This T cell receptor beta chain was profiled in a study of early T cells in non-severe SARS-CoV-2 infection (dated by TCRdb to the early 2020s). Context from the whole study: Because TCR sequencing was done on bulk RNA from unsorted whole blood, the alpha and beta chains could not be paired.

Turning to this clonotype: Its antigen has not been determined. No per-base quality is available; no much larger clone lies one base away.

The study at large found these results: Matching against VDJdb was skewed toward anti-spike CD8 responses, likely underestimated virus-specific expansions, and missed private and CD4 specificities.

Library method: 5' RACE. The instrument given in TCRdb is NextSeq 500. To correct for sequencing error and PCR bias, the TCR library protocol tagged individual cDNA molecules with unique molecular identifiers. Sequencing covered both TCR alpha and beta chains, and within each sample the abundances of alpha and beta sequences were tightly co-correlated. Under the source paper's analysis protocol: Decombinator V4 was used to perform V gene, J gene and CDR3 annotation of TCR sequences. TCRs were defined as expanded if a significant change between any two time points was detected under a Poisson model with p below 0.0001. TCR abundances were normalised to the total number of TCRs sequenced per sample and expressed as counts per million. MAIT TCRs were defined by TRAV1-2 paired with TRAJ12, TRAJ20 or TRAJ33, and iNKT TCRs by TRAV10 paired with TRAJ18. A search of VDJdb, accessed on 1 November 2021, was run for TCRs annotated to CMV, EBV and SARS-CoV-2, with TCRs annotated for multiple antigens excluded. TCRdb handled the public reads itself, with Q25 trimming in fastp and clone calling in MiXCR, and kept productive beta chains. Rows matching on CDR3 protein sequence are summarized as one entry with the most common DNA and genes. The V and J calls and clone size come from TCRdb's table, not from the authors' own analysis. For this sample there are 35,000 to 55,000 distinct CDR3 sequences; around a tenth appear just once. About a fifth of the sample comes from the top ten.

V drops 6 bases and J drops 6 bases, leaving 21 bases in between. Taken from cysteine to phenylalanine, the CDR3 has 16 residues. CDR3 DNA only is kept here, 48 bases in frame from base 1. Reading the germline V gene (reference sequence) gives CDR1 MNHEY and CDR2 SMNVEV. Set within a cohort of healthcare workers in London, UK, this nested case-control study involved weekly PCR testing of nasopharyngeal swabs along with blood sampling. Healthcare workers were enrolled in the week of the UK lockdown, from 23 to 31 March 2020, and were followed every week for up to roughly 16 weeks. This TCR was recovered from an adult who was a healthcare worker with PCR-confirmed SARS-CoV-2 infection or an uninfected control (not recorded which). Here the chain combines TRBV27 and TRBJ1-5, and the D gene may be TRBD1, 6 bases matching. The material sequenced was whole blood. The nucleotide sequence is TGTGCCAGCAGCATCTCGGCTCAGGGGAGGTCTCAGCCCCAGCATTTT. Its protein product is CASSISAQGRSQPQHF.